The 8 T cell receptor beta chains below all came from one sample that was sequenced in a study of sequential checkpoint blockade in melanoma. Sample treatment: randomized to nivolumab then ipilimumab (arm A) or the reverse (arm B). Profiled with immunoSEQ multiplex PCR; TCRdb holds only in-frame clones, not every one. Of some 10,000 clones listed, roughly 75% are singletons. The material was CD8+ T cells sorted from blood (inferred from file names), obtained from a patient given nivolumab and ipilimumab in sequence. The receptors originated from a human donor with melanoma.

This clone appeared a few times. This chain uses TRBV7-9 with TRBJ2-1, with 9 positions matching TRBD1. There are 15 residues in the CDR3. In germline, CDR1 is SEHNR, CDR2 FQNEAQ (reference sequence). The trim removed 5 bases at V and 0 bases at J, leaving 2 bases unmatched. The CDR3 bases are TGTGCCAGCAGCCCGGACAGGGGCTCCTACAATGAGCAGTTCTTC. Its translation is CASSPDRGSYNEQFF.

This chain links TRBV4-2 with TRBJ2-3; D is possibly TRBD2 (5 bases). Between the trimmed V and J ends, which lost 4 bases and 0 bases, there was a span of 14 bases. Germline assignment: CDR1 LGHNA and CDR2 YNFKEQ. There are 16 residues in the CDR3. CDR3 sequence: CASSPPGDSSTDTQYF. The CDR3 nucleotides are TGTGCCAGCAGCCCCCCCGGGGATTCTAGCACAGATACGCAGTATTTT.

V gene TRBV4-1 combines with J gene TRBJ1-2, with a possible D match to TRBD1 (6 bases). The germline V and J ends were trimmed by 1 base and 4 bases, with 13 bases remaining between them. CDR1 MGHRA and CDR2 YSYEKL come from the germline V gene. This CDR3 region has 15 residues. The DNA of the CDR3 is TGCGCCAGCAGCCAAGTCGGGGGGCCGCTCTATGGCTACACCTTC. Encoded protein: CASSQVGGPLYGYTF.

The chain carries TRBV6-1 and TRBJ2-5, with 7 bases identical to TRBD2. Losses at the gene ends were 2 bases for V and 2 bases for J; bases not matched to a gene: 8. Germline assignment: CDR1 MNHNS and CDR2 SASEGT. The CDR3 is 16 residues long. The CDR3 DNA is TGTGCCAGCAGTGAACCCCCTAGCGGAATGCAAGAGACCCAGTACTTC. Translated, it gives CASSEPPSGMQETQYF.

The chain is built from TRBV29-1 and TRBJ2-1; tentatively, D is TRBD2 (5 bases). The germline V gene has CDR1 SQVTM and CDR2 ANQGSEA. The length of the CDR3 is 13 residues. Trimming removed 0 bases at V and 12 bases at J, with 15 bases between. CDR3 sequence (DNA): TGCAGCGTTGAAGAGGGAGATTATTGGGGGCAGTTCTTC. This encodes CSVEEGDYWGQFF.

The chain uses TRBV29-1 and TRBJ2-5; no clear D gene. Germline V CDR1 and CDR2: SQVTM, ANQGSEA. The length of the CDR3 is 12 residues. V was clipped by 6 bases and J by 0 bases, with 8 bases between them. CDR3 nucleotides: TGCAGCGTGAGCGACCACCAAGAGACCCAGTACTTC. Translation gives CSVSDHQETQYF.

The CDR3 spells CASNSDTYTEAFF. CDR3 in DNA: TGTGCCAGCAATTCGGACACTTACACTGAAGCTTTCTTT. The chain recombines TRBV6-6 with TRBJ1-1; D perhaps matches TRBD1 (5 bases). Germline loops: CDR1 MNHNY, CDR2 SVGAGI (reference sequence). The CDR3 consists of 13 residues. Trimming removed 7 bases at V and 3 bases at J, with 12 bases between.

This clone came up a few times. This rearrangement joins TRBV28 to TRBJ2-1, with TRBD1 matching 7 bases. The CDR3 spans 14 residues. Looked up from germline, CDR1 is MDHEN and CDR2 is SYDVKM. V was clipped by 8 bases and J by 1 base; unmatched bases: 5. This CDR3 reads CASGRQGSYNEQFF. CDR3 nucleotide sequence: TGTGCCAGCGGGAGACAGGGTTCCTACAATGAGCAGTTCTTC. Together with reference TRBV28 and TRBJ2-1, the CDR3 gives the full variable domain: DVKVTQSSRYLVKRTGEKVFLECVQDMDHENMFWYRQDPGLGLRLIYFSYDVKMKEKGDIPEGYSVSREKKERFSLILESASTNQTSMYLCASGRQGSYNEQFFGPGTRLTVL.